The T cell receptor beta chain under discussion was sequenced for a study of blood T cell repertoires in COVID-19. V was clipped by 2 bases and J by 7 bases; unmatched bases: 8. This CDR3 is 15 amino acids long. Germline CDR1 reads KGHSH; CDR2 reads LQKENI. Libraries were prepared by immunoSEQ multiplex PCR; TCRdb keeps only in-frame clonotypes and omits some of them. This table has more than 75,000 clones, approximately 86% appearing once. Sequenced input: peripheral blood. The chain carries TRBV18 and TRBJ2-1, with TRBD2 identical over 7 bases. The TCR was taken from a man older than 75 with active or convalescent COVID-19. CDR3 coding DNA: TGTGCCAGCTCACCAAATAGCCCGGGAGGAAATGAGCAGTTCTTC. Protein sequence: CASSPNSPGGNEQFF. The variable domain in full, with the rest retrieved from reference TRBV18 and TRBJ2-1, is NAGVMQNPRHLVRRRGQEARLRCSPMKGHSHVYWYRQLPEEGLKFMVYLQKENIIDESGMPKERFSAEFPKEGPSILRIQQVVRGDSAAYFCASSPNSPGGNEQFFGPGTRLTVL.